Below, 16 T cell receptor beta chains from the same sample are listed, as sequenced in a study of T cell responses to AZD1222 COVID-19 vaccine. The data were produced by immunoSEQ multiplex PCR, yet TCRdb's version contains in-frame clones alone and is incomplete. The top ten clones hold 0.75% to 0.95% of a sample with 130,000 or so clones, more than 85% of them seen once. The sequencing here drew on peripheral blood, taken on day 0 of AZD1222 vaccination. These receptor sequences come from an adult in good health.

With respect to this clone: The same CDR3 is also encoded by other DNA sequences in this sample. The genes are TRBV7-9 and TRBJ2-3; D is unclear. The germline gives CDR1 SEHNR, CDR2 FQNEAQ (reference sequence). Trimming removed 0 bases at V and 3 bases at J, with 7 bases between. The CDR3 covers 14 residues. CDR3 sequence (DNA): TGTGCCAGCAGCTTAGCGGGTGGTACAGATACGCAGTATTTT. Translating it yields CASSLAGGTDTQYF.

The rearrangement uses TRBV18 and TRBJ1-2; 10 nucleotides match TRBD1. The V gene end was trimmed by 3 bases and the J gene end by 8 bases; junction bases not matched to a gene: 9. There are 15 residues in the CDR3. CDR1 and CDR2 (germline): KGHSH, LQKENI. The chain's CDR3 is CASSPETGGRQGYTF. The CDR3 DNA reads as TGTGCCAGCTCACCGGAGACAGGGGGCCGACAGGGCTACACCTTC.

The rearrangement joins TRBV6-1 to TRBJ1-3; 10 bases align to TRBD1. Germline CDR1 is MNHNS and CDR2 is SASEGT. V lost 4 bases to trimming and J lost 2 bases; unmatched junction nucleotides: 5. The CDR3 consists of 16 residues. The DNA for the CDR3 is TGTGCCAGCAGTGTTCGACAGGGGGCAACTGGAAACACCATATATTTT. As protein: CASSVRQGATGNTIYF.

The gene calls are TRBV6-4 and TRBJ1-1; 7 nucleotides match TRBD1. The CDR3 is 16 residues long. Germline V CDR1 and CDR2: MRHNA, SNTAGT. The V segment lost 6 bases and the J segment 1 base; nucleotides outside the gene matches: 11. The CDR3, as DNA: TGTGCCAGCAGGGCCACAGACAGGGTAGAGAACACTGAAGCTTTCTTT. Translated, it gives CASRATDRVENTEAFF.

The CDR3, as DNA: TGTGCCAGTACACTGACAGGGGGCAATCAGCCCCAGCATTTT. Protein: CASTLTGGNQPQHF. The J gene is TRBJ1-5, the V gene TRBV2; 8 positions match TRBD1. V was pared by 9 bases and J by 2 bases, with 6 bases of the junction left unmatched. From germline, CDR1 is SNHLY and CDR2 FYNNEI. The CDR3 sequence is 14 residues long.

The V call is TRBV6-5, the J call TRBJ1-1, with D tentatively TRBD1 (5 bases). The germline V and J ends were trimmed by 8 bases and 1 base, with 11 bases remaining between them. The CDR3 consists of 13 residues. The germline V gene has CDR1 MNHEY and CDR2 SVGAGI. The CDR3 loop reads CASWGRANTEAFF. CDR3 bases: TGTGCCAGCTGGGGCAGGGCGAACACTGAAGCTTTCTTT.

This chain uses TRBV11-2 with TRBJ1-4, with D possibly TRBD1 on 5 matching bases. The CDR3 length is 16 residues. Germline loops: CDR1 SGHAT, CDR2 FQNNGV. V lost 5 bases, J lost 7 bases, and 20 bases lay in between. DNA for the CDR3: TGTGCCAGCAGCGTACTGACGGGGGGAGGTAGTGAAAAACTGTTTTTT. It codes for CASSVLTGGGSEKLFF.

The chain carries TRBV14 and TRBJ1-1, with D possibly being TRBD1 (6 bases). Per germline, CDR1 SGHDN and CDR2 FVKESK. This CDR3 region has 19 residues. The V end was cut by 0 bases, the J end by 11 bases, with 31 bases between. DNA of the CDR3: TGTGCCAGCAGCCAAGACCGCCCCATAACCGGGGGCGCCCTAGCCGGGGCTTTCTTT. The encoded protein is CASSQDRPITGGALAGAFF.

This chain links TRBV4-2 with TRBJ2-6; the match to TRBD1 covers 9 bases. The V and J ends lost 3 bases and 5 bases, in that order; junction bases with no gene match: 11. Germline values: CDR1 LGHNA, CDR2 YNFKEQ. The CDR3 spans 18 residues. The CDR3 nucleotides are TGTGCCAGCAGCCATCCGGGACAGGGTGCCTCCTGGGCCAACGTCCTGACTTTC. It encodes CASSHPGQGASWANVLTF.

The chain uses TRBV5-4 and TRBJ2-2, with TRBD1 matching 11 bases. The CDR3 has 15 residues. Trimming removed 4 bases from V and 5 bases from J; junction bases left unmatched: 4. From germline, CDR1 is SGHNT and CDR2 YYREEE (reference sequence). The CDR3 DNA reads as TGTGCCAGCAGCCAGGGACAGGGGGGAACCGGGGAGCTGTTTTTT. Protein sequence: CASSQGQGGTGELFF.

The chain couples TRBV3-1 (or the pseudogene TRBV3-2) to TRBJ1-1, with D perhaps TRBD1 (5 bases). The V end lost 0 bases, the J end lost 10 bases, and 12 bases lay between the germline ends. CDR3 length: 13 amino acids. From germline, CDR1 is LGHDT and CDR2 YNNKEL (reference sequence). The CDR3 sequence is CASSQDPRRGAFF. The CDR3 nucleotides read TGTGCCAGCAGCCAAGATCCGAGGAGGGGAGCTTTCTTT.

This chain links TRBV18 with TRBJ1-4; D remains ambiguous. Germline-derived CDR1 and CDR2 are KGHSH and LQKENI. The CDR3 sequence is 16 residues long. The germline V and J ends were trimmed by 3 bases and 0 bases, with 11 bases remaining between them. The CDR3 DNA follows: TGTGCCAGCTCACCTAAATTGACCGCAACTAATGAAAAACTGTTTTTT. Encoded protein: CASSPKLTATNEKLFF.

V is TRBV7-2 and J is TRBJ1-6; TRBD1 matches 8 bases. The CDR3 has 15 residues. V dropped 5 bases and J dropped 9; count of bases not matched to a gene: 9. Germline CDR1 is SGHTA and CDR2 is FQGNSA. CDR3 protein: CASSPGQGYGSPLHF. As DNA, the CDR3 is TGTGCCAGCAGCCCAGGACAGGGTTATGGTTCACCCCTCCACTTT.

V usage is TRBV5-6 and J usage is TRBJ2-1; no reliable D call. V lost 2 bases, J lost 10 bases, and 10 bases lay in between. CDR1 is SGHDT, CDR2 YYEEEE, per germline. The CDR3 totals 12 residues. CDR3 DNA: TGTGCCAGCAGCTTCTACTATGGGGAGCAGTTCTTC. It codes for CASSFYYGEQFF.

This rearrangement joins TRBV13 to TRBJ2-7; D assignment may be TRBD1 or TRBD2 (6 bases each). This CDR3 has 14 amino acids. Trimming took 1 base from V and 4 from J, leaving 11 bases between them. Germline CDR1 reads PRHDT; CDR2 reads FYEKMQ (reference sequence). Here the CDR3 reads CASSLVGAGYEQYF. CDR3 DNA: TGTGCCAGCAGCTTAGTGGGGGCGGGATACGAGCAGTACTTC.

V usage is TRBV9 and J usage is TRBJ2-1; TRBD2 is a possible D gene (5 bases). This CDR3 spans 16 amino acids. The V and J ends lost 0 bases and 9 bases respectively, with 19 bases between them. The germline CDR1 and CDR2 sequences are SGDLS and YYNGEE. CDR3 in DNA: TGTGCCAGCAGCGTAGGTGTGCTACGGGGTCCCGGTGAGCAGTTCTTC. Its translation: CASSVGVLRGPGEQFF.